What follows describes a single T cell receptor beta chain. It has no known antigen specificity. No clone much larger than this one lies a single base away; base qualities are absent. The data were obtained in a study of blood T cell repertoires in COVID-19 (dated by TCRdb to about 2020). For context, the study as a whole: Samples from collaborators originated in the United States, Italy and Spain and spanned both the acute and convalescent phases of COVID-19. Deeply sampled blood TCRbeta repertoires from subjects exposed to, actively infected with, or recovered from COVID-19 were included in the dataset. HLA class I and class II types, where available, came from metadata supplied by the sample provider rather than from assay-based typing. The repertoires were released in a freely available public database meant as a resource for research on the immune response to SARS-CoV-2. The sample metadata nearly always contained a de-identified subject ID, COVID-19 status, age in years and sex. The material from the prospective study consisted of cDNA or gDNA derived from T cells, B-cell-depleted T cells, or PBMCs. The samples were drawn from two sources: the first 160 participants of the ongoing ImmuneRACE study, and 1,200 or so subjects contributed by 6 global collaborators. General study outcomes and caveats: The amount of clinical and demographic metadata varied by source and participant and was provided uncurated.

Each collaborating institution followed its own protocols to collect whole blood in K2EDTA tubes. For TCRbeta analysis, collaborators shipped samples as frozen whole blood, isolated PBMCs, or DNA extracted from either of those sample types. The immunoSEQ Assay, a bias-controlled multiplex PCR, was used to amplify TCRbeta CDR3 regions from genomic DNA. Under the source paper's analysis protocol: The number of nucleated cells in each sample was estimated by amplification of reference gene primers within the assay. To quantify the absolute abundance of each unique TCRbeta CDR3 rearrangement, sequence reads were collapsed and filtered. Productive Simpson clonality was computed per sample as the square root of Simpson's diversity index over productive rearrangements. The immuneACCESS repertoire file appears here via TCRdb, limited to in-frame rearrangements. These files lack a portion of the clones; in checked studies, under half of the deficit traces to unresolved V genes, and the cause of the others is not known. V, J and clone size derive from that table, while D and trimming were established from the DNA sequence. The table for this sample lists 100,000 to 150,000 clones; under 85% of them were counted only once. Jointly, the top ten make up 8% to 10% of the sample.

Material: peripheral blood. The receptor was isolated from a man aged 35-49 years with active or convalescent COVID-19.

The CDR3 sequence is CASSLRGGAPLGYGYTF. The nucleotides read TGTGCCAGCAGTCTAAGGGGCGGGGCCCCGCTGGGCTATGGCTACACCTTC. The V gene is TRBV27 and the J gene is TRBJ1-2; TRBD1 might be the D gene, on 5 matching bases. The CDR3 numbers 17 residues from cysteine through phenylalanine. The DNA shown is the 51-base CDR3, in frame from base 1. Deletion took 5 bases off V and 4 bases off J, with a span of 23 bases between the germline ends. CDR1 MNHEY and CDR2 SMNVEV are derived from the germline V gene (reference sequence).